This TCR beta chain appears in the sequencing data of a study of cytomegalovirus exposure and HLA in healthy donors. Regarding the study as a whole: Researchers reported that a few CMV-associated chains were confirmed in vitro as CMV antigen-specific. One later analysis reportedly identified an Asian-associated ancestry cluster that showed fewer N-insertions than the roughly 600-donor mean.

In regard to this clone: Its antigen is unidentified.

V lost 1 base to trimming and J lost 8 bases, with 21 bases between them. Germline CDR1 reads MGHRA; CDR2 reads YSYEKL. The CDR3 runs to 17 residues. The PCR ran on 60 Vbeta and 13 Jbeta primers. The protocol was immunoSEQ multiplex PCR, while the TCRdb copy is restricted to in-frame clones and leaves out a portion. This table holds some 140,000 clones, 80% to 90% found once. Sequencing input: PBMCs. This TCR was recovered from a woman in her twenties or thirties in good health and CMV-seronegative. The chain has TRBV4-1 and TRBJ2-1; weak D call: TRBD1 (6 bases). The CDR3 sequence: CASSQGRGGPRGDEQFF. The DNA of the CDR3 is TGCGCCAGCAGCCAAGGCCGTGGGGGCCCAAGAGGGGATGAGCAGTTCTTC.